This is a list of T cell receptor beta chains from one sample in a study of cytomegalovirus exposure and HLA in healthy donors. The protocol was immunoSEQ multiplex PCR, while the TCRdb copy is restricted to in-frame clones and leaves out a portion. This sample has over 65,000 clones, with around 80% found just once. The specimen was PBMCs. Receptor source: a human donor in good health. The CDR3 runs from the conserved cysteine through the conserved F or W. The order of the fields is clone size, J gene, V gene, D gene, CDR3 protein, CDR3 DNA. A D gene is named only where the DNA matches it firmly. Expanded clones get a size class; other rows say once, few or many, or leave the size out.

.,TRBJ2-1,TRBV5-1,.,CASSRSSGEQFF,TGCGCCAGCAGCCGTAGTTCGGGAGAGCAGTTCTTC
.,TRBJ1-1,TRBV5-4,.,CASSLERAGTEAFF,TGTGCCAGCAGCTTGGAGCGGGCTGGCACTGAAGCTTTCTTT
.,TRBJ2-2,TRBV10-1,.,CASSTGNTGELFF,TGCGCCAGTAGTACAGGGAACACCGGGGAGCTGTTTTTT
.,TRBJ2-3,TRBV6-1,.,CASSEALGGMTDTQYF,TGTGCCAGCAGTGAAGCGCTGGGGGGAATGACAGATACGCAGTATTTT
.,TRBJ1-2,TRBV12-2,.,CASRLVAGGAKYGYTF,.
.,TRBJ1-2,TRBV9,.,CASSVDAGYDYGYTF,TGTGCCAGCAGCGTAGACGCGGGTTATGACTATGGCTACACCTTC
few,TRBJ1-1,TRBV19,.,CASSTHLPMVNTEAFF,TGTGCCAGTAGTACACACCTCCCCATGGTGAACACTGAAGCTTTCTTT
.,TRBJ1-5,TRBV4-2,TRBD1,CASKKTGADQPQHF,TGTGCCAGTAAAAAGACAGGGGCGGATCAGCCCCAGCATTTT
.,TRBJ1-5,TRBV12-5,.,CASGSGTAYGQPQHF,TGTGCTAGTGGGTCCGGGACTGCCTACGGTCAGCCCCAGCATTTT
.,TRBJ2-7,TRBV19,TRBD1,CATLGTGDYEQYF,TGTGCCACCCTAGGGACAGGGGACTACGAGCAGTACTTC
.,TRBJ2-3,TRBV18,TRBD2,CASSPQSLAGTDTQYF,TGTGCCAGCTCACCGCAAAGTCTAGCGGGCACAGATACGCAGTATTTT
.,TRBJ1-1,TRBV5-4,TRBD1,CASSSKDRGGTEAFF,TGTGCCAGCAGCTCAAAAGACAGGGGGGGCACTGAAGCTTTCTTT
.,TRBJ1-1,TRBV5-1,.,CASSFGPDGNPEAFF,TGCGCCAGCAGCTTCGGGCCGGACGGGAACCCTGAAGCTTTCTTT
.,TRBJ1-1,TRBV5-1,.,CASSLEGGEVTEAFF,TGCGCCAGCAGCTTGGAGGGAGGGGAGGTCACTGAAGCTTTCTTT
few,TRBJ1-1,TRBV6-5,TRBD1,CASSGTGVTEAFF,TGTGCCAGCAGTGGGACAGGGGTCACTGAAGCTTTCTTT
large,TRBJ1-1,TRBV6-5,.,CASTRQGQVTEAFF,TGTGCCAGCACCCGGCAGGGTCAGGTCACTGAAGCTTTCTTT
.,TRBJ2-1,TRBV15,.,CATSRFGQLSYNEQFF,TGTGCCACCAGCAGATTCGGACAGCTTTCCTACAATGAGCAGTTCTTC
.,TRBJ1-2,TRBV4-2,.,CASSQELLGYTF,TGTGCCAGCAGCCAAGAACTCCTTGGCTACACCTTC
.,TRBJ1-4,TRBV4-3,TRBD1,CASSQEFPGQGQEKLFF,TGCGCCAGCAGCCAAGAATTTCCGGGACAGGGGCAGGAAAAACTGTTTTTT
.,TRBJ2-2,TRBV10-3,.,CAIGRDGQNTGELFF,TGTGCCATCGGGCGGGACGGACAGAACACCGGGGAGCTGTTTTTT
.,TRBJ1-6,TRBV19,.,CATTRKASGDSPLHF,TGTGCCACCACCCGTAAAGCTTCGGGGGATTCACCCCTCCACTTT
.,TRBJ1-3,TRBV25-1,.,CASSDFTGDTIYF,TGTGCCAGCAGTGACTTTACGGGGGACACCATATATTTT
.,TRBJ1-2,TRBV6-6,TRBD1,CASRTRDSHGYTF,TGTGCCAGCAGAACCCGGGACAGCCATGGCTACACCTTC
.,TRBJ1-1,TRBV6-1,.,CASSDRVWAFF,TGTGCCAGCAGTGACAGGGTGTGGGCTTTCTTT
.,TRBJ2-1,TRBV6-5,TRBD2,CASSYDTAGIYNEQFF,TGTGCCAGCAGTTACGATACAGCGGGGATTTACAATGAGCAGTTCTTC
.,TRBJ2-2,TRBV9,TRBD2,CASSEELAGGPNTGELFF,TGTGCCAGCAGCGAGGAACTAGCGGGGGGGCCGAACACCGGGGAGCTGTTTTTT
.,TRBJ2-3,TRBV6-5,.,CASSYSKERGQYF,TGTGCCAGCAGTTACTCGAAGGAACGGGGGCAGTATTTT
few,TRBJ1-1,TRBV27,TRBD1,CASSFTPTGKAFF,TGTGCCAGCAGTTTCACCCCGACAGGGAAGGCTTTCTTT
.,TRBJ2-3,TRBV4-1,.,CASTDRRGPGDTQYF,TGCGCCAGCACGGACCGGCGGGGGCCCGGAGATACGCAGTATTTT
.,TRBJ2-7,TRBV10-2,.,CASRPRDIGEQYF,TGCGCCAGCAGACCCCGGGACATCGGGGAGCAGTACTTC
.,TRBJ2-5,TRBV11-3,.,CASSSGHPGAQYF,TGTGCCAGCAGCTCAGGCCATCCAGGGGCCCAGTACTTC
.,TRBJ2-7,TRBV11-2,TRBD1,CASTLTGTGYYEQYF,TGTGCCAGCACGTTAACCGGGACAGGGTACTACGAGCAGTACTTC
.,TRBJ1-1,TRBV5-1,TRBD1,CASSLTGEDTEAFF,TGCGCCAGCAGCTTGACAGGGGAGGACACTGAAGCTTTCTTT
.,TRBJ1-5,TRBV30,TRBD1,CAWAQGLDQPQHF,TGTGCCTGGGCACAGGGGCTCGATCAGCCCCAGCATTTT
.,TRBJ1-2,TRBV10-3,.,CATSPGTNYGYTF,TGTGCCACCTCGCCCGGTACTAACTATGGCTACACCTTC
once,TRBJ2-1,TRBV7-8,.,CASSPEVSEQFF,TGTGCCAGCAGCCCAGAGGTCAGTGAGCAGTTCTTC
.,TRBJ1-6,TRBV4-3,TRBD1,CASSQYTGTGDSPLHF,TGCGCCAGCAGCCAATATACCGGGACAGGGGACTCACCCCTCCACTTT
.,TRBJ2-1,TRBV4-1,.,CASSQEPVLNSPNEQFF,TGCGCCAGCAGCCAAGAACCTGTTCTTAACTCCCCCAATGAGCAGTTCTTC
.,TRBJ1-5,TRBV6-5,.,CASSYSGTPNQPQHF,TGTGCCAGCAGTTACTCGGGGACACCAAATCAGCCCCAGCATTTT
once,TRBJ2-3,TRBV7-8,TRBD2,CASSLANLAGGTDTQYF,TGTGCCAGCAGCTTAGCCAATCTAGCGGGGGGGACGGATACGCAGTATTTT
once,TRBJ2-1,TRBV6-5,TRBD2,CASSYSTLAGEFF,TGTGCCAGCAGTTACTCGACTCTTGCGGGGGAGTTCTTC
.,TRBJ1-2,TRBV19,TRBD1,CASSRGQVRGVYGYTF,TGTGCCAGTAGTAGGGGACAGGTCCGGGGGGTCTATGGCTACACCTTC
few,TRBJ2-7,TRBV5-4,.,CASSLGSTGEQYF,TGTGCCAGCAGCTTGGGCAGCACGGGAGAGCAGTACTTC
.,TRBJ2-5,TRBV6-6,TRBD1,CASTRDRVQETQYF,TGTGCCAGCACCCGAGACAGGGTTCAAGAGACCCAGTACTTC
.,TRBJ1-1,TRBV19,.,CASSRPGGSTEAFF,TGTGCCAGTAGTAGGCCGGGGGGATCGACTGAAGCTTTCTTT
few,TRBJ2-3,TRBV4-3,TRBD1,CASSRGTGGYRTDTQYF,TGCGCCAGCAGCCGAGGGACAGGGGGTTACCGCACAGATACGCAGTATTTT
.,TRBJ1-3,TRBV4-3,TRBD1,CASSQVRTGRYSGNTIYF,TGCGCCAGCAGCCAAGTTAGGACAGGGCGCTACTCTGGAAACACCATATATTTT